Described below is a single T cell receptor (beta chain) sequence and its context. This entry belongs to a study of blood T cell repertoires in COVID-19. Study-wide background: Sites in the United States, Italy and Spain provided acute and convalescent COVID-19 samples.

Seattle cases were enrolled at active infection and followed longitudinally. The germline CDR1 and CDR2 sequences are LNHDA and SQIVND (reference sequence). Trimming took 2 bases from V and 4 from J, leaving 15 bases between them. The CDR3 spans 16 residues. Assay used: immunoSEQ multiplex PCR; TCRdb lists only in-frame clones, some missing. The table shows 250,000 to 350,000 clones, with approximately 90% occurring only once. This chain links TRBV19 with TRBJ2-1; possible D gene TRBD1, 6 bases. The sample was peripheral blood. This receptor was identified in a woman between 45 and 60 years old with COVID-19, enrolled during active disease. The CDR3 region is CASSIRDKSRYNEQFF. DNA for the CDR3: TGTGCCAGTAGTATACGGGACAAGTCGAGGTACAATGAGCAGTTCTTC.